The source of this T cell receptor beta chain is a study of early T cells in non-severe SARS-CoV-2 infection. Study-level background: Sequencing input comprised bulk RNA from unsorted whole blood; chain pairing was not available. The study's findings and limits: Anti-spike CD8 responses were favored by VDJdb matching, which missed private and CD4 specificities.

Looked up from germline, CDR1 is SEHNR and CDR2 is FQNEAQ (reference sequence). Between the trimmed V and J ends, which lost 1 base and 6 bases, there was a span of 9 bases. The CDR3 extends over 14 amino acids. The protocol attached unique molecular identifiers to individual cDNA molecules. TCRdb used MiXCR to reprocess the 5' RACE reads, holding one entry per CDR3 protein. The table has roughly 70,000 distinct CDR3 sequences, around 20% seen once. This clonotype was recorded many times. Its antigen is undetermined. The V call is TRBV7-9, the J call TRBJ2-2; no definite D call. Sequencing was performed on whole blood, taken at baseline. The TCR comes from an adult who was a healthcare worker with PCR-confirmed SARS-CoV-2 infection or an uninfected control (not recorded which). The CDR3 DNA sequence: TGTGCCAGCAGCTTAGATCGGAGCGCCGGGGAGCTGTTTTTT. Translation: CASSLDRSAGELFF.